The present T cell receptor beta chain was sequenced within a study of molecular identifiers for immune sequencing clone quantification. Study information: Naive CD8 cell RNA, from around 20,000 or 100,000 cells, was split five ways in replicates, with four sequenced. Notes on the study in general: Among approximately 1 million naive cells, as was reported, spiked Jurkat TCR RNA from one cell was detectable.

A CD8+CD4-CCR7+CD45RA+ phenotype served as the sorting definition for naive CD8 T cells. Making the bulk TCR libraries relied on previously described methods and listed TCR primers. TCRdb itself ran the PCR reads through MiXCR, one entry per CDR3 protein. The sample carries 65,000 to 70,000 distinct CDR3 sequences, over 15% recorded once. This clonotype appeared many times. Its matching antigen is unknown. V shed 4 bases, J shed 1 base, and the junction held 3 bases outside the gene matches. CDR1 and CDR2 (germline): MNHNS, SASEGT. This CDR3 is built from 15 residues. The specimen sequenced was naive CD8+ T cells from blood, with Jurkat cell RNA spiked in. Noted subset: FACS-sorted CD8+CD4-CCR7+CD45RA+ naive T cells. The clonotype originates from a human donor in good health. Some libraries in this study had Jurkat cell RNA spiked in. The rearrangement links TRBV6-1 to TRBJ2-2; 7 bases fit TRBD1. CDR3 protein: CASSGTGLNTGELFF. The CDR3 DNA sequence: TGTGCCAGCAGTGGGACAGGTTTGAACACCGGGGAGCTGTTTTTT.